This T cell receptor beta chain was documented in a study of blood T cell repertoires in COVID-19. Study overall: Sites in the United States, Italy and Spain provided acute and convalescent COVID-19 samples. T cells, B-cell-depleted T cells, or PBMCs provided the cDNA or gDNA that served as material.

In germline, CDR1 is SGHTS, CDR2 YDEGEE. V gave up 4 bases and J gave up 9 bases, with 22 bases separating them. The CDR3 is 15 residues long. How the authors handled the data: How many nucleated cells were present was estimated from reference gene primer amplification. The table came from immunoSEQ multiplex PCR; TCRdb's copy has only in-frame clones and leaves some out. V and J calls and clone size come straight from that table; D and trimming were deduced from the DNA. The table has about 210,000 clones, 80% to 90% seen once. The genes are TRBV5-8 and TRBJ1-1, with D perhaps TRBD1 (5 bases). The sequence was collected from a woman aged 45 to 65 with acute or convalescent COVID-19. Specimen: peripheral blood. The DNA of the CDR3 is TGTGCCAGCAGCCCGCCCTCAGGGTTGGAACTGAAAGCTTTCTTT. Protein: CASSPPSGLELKAFF.